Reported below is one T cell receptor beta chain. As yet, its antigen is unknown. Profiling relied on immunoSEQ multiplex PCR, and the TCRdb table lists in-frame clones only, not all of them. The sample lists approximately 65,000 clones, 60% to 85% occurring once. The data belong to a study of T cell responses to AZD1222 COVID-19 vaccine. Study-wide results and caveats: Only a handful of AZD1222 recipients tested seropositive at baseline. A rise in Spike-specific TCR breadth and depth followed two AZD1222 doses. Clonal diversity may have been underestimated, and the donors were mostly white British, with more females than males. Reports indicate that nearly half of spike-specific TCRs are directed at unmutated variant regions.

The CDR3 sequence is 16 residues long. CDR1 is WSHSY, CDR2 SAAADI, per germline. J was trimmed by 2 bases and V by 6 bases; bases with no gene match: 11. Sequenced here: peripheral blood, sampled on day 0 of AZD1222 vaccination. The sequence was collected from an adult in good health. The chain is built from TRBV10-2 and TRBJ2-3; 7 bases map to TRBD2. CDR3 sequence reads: CASRPQGTTNTDTQYF. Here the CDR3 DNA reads TGCGCCAGCAGACCCCAAGGGACTACAAACACAGATACGCAGTATTTT.